Listed below are T cell receptor beta chains from one sample, sequenced in a study of radiotherapy plus CTLA-4 blockade in lung cancer. This table comes from immunoSEQ multiplex PCR, and its TCRdb copy is limited to in-frame clones, with some not included. The sample yields 110,000 or so clones, nearly 80% seen once. The source was peripheral blood, collected from a patient treated with radiotherapy plus ipilimumab. Receptor source: a human donor with non-small cell lung cancer who had a partial response to radiotherapy plus ipilimumab. CDR3s include the opening cysteine and the closing phenylalanine or tryptophan. A D gene is named only where the DNA matches it firmly. Some rows mark clone size as missing; the rest say once, few, many or name a class of expanded clone.

J | D | size | V | CDR3 | DNA
TRBJ1-2 | - | - | TRBV5-1 | CASSFLQEAYGYTF | TGCGCCAGCAGCTTTCTACAGGAAGCCTATGGCTACACCTTC
TRBJ2-3 | TRBD2 | - | TRBV27 | CASSFSGGPWSDTQYF | TGTGCCAGCAGTTTCTCGGGAGGGCCGTGGTCCGATACGCAGTATTTT
TRBJ2-5 | TRBD2 | - | TRBV29-1 | CSVGRASGTYETQYF | TGCAGCGTGGGACGGGCTAGCGGGACGTATGAGACCCAGTACTTC
TRBJ1-1 | TRBD1 | - | TRBV5-4 | CASSLTGGAEAFF | TGTGCCAGCAGCCTGACAGGGGGTGCTGAAGCTTTCTTT
TRBJ2-1 | - | - | TRBV30 | CAWSTLGSPNNEQFF | TGTGCCTGGAGTACACTAGGTTCCCCCAACAATGAGCAGTTCTTC
TRBJ2-7 | - | - | TRBV4-2 | CASSQESTISYEQYF | TGTGCCAGCAGCCAAGAGAGCACTATCTCCTACGAGCAGTACTTC
TRBJ2-7 | - | once | TRBV5-1 | CASSLRGSSSYEQYF | TGCGCCAGCAGCTTGCGGGGTTCCTCCTCCTACGAGCAGTACTTC
TRBJ2-7 | TRBD1 | - | TRBV5-6 | CASRARGQGAYEQYF | TGTGCCAGCAGAGCCCGCGGACAGGGGGCATACGAGCAGTACTTC
TRBJ2-7 | TRBD2 | - | TRBV6-5 | CASSYSSGTYEQYF | TGTGCCAGCAGTTATTCAAGCGGGACCTACGAGCAGTACTTC
TRBJ1-3 | TRBD1 | - | TRBV7-2 | CASSYDRVSGNTIYF | TGTGCCAGCAGCTATGACAGGGTCTCTGGAAACACCATATATTTT
TRBJ1-1 | TRBD1 | - | TRBV7-3 | CASRQGARTEAFF | TGTGCCAGCAGGCAGGGGGCGAGGACTGAAGCTTTCTTT
TRBJ2-5 | - | - | TRBV18 | CASSPLDSGEQYF | TGTGCCAGCTCACCACTCGACAGTGGAGAGCAGTACTTC
TRBJ2-7 | - | - | TRBV19 | CASSPGRSYEQYF | TGTGCCAGTAGCCCCGGGAGATCCTACGAGCAGTACTTC
TRBJ2-6 | - | - | TRBV18 | CASSPGTPGANVLTF | TGTGCCAGCTCACCAGGGACACCTGGGGCCAACGTCCTGACTTTC
TRBJ1-2 | TRBD1 | - | TRBV5-1 | CASGSRGTDLDYGYTF | TGCGCCAGCGGTTCCAGAGGGACAGATCTTGACTATGGCTACACCTTC
TRBJ1-5 | - | once | TRBV6-5 | CASSAGPHSGQPQHF | TGTGCCAGCAGCGCCGGGCCGCATAGCGGTCAGCCCCAGCATTTT
TRBJ1-1 | TRBD1 | few | TRBV2 | CASSGTGGSEAFF | TGTGCCAGCAGTGGGACAGGGGGAAGTGAAGCTTTCTTT
TRBJ1-2 | - | once | TRBV9 | CASSVGSTRGYGYTF | TGTGCCAGCAGCGTAGGATCGACTCGCGGCTATGGCTACACCTTC
TRBJ2-7 | TRBD2 | - | TRBV5-1 | CASSFWTSGKIGYEQYF | TGCGCCAGCAGCTTTTGGACTAGCGGGAAAATAGGCTACGAGCAGTACTTC
TRBJ1-5 | - | few | TRBV10-3 | CAISGEAVNQPQHF | TGTGCCATCAGTGGGGAGGCTGTCAATCAGCCCCAGCATTTT
TRBJ1-2 | TRBD1 | - | TRBV27 | CASSLSGQGYGYTF | TGTGCCAGCAGTTTATCGGGACAGGGCTATGGCTACACCTTC
TRBJ2-7 | - | - | TRBV28 | CASREGASASYEQYF | TGTGCCAGCAGGGAGGGGGCTAGCGCTTCCTACGAGCAGTACTTC
TRBJ2-5 | - | - | TRBV5-1 | CASSLAASAQETQYF | TGCGCCAGCAGCTTGGCTGCGAGCGCCCAAGAGACCCAGTACTTC
TRBJ1-5 | - | - | TRBV6-5 | CASSVGQGSQPQHF | TGTGCCAGCAGTGTTGGGCAGGGGAGTCAGCCCCAGCATTTT
TRBJ2-6 | - | - | TRBV29-1 | CSVDTSGANVLTF | TGCAGCGTCGACACCTCTGGGGCCAACGTCCTGACTTTC
TRBJ1-5 | TRBD1 | - | TRBV28 | CASSWGQGARRNQPQHF | TGTGCCAGCAGCTGGGGACAGGGGGCGCGTCGGAATCAGCCCCAGCATTTT
TRBJ2-3 | TRBD2 | - | TRBV15 | CATNLGLAGADTQYF | TGTGCCACCAACCTAGGACTAGCGGGAGCAGATACGCAGTATTTT
TRBJ2-1 | TRBD2 | once | TRBV27 | CASSKGTSSYNEQFF | TGTGCCAGCAGTAAAGGGACTAGCTCCTACAATGAGCAGTTCTTC
TRBJ2-3 | - | - | TRBV6-5 | CASSLTGDTQYF | TGTGCCAGCAGTTTGACTGGAGATACGCAGTATTTT
TRBJ1-5 | - | - | TRBV6-1 | CASSDPTVRGYNQPQHF | TGTGCCAGCAGTGACCCTACGGTTCGAGGTTACAATCAGCCCCAGCATTTT
TRBJ1-2 | TRBD1 | - | TRBV5-1 | CASSITGGGNYGYTF | TGCGCCAGCAGCATTACAGGGGGCGGTAACTATGGCTACACCTTC
TRBJ2-6 | TRBD2 | - | TRBV7-9 | CASSTTSGKDLYGANVLTF | TGTGCCAGCAGCACGACTAGCGGGAAGGATTTGTATGGGGCCAACGTCCTGACTTTC
TRBJ1-4 | - | few | TRBV2 | CASGFGGTGEKLFF | TGTGCCAGCGGGTTTGGGGGGACGGGTGAAAAACTGTTTTTT
TRBJ1-2 | - | - | TRBV7-2 | CASGGGGANYGYTF | TGTGCCAGCGGGGGGGGCGGAGCTAACTATGGCTACACCTTC
TRBJ1-1 | - | - | TRBV4-1 | CASSQDHGDTGAFF | TGCGCCAGCAGCCAAGATCACGGGGACACCGGAGCTTTCTTT
TRBJ2-3 | TRBD1 | - | TRBV7-7 | CASSQTGDGGDTQYF | TGTGCTAGCAGCCAGACAGGGGACGGGGGAGATACGCAGTATTTT
TRBJ2-3 | TRBD2 | - | TRBV25-1 | CASSESSGRIGDTQYF | TGTGCCAGCAGTGAATCTAGCGGGAGAATTGGAGATACGCAGTATTTT
TRBJ2-5 | TRBD1 | - | TRBV7-2 | CASSHRRGREETQYF | TGTGCCAGCAGCCACCGCAGGGGGCGCGAGGAGACCCAGTACTTC
TRBJ2-3 | TRBD2 | - | TRBV5-4 | CASSPGTSGDTQYF | TGTGCCAGCAGCCCGGGGACTAGCGGAGATACGCAGTATTTT
TRBJ2-5 | - | - | TRBV5-4 | CASTRTDQETQYF | TGTGCCAGCACCCGAACAGACCAAGAGACCCAGTACTTC